This entry lists 25 T cell receptor beta chains sequenced from one sample in a study of T cells after yellow fever vaccination. Via MiXCR, TCRdb re-called the 5' RACE reads, giving one row per CDR3 protein. The sample lists some 120,000 distinct CDR3 sequences, 12% to 15% occurring once. The sample consisted of CD8+ T cells sorted from PBMCs, taken 5 days after the yellow fever booster vaccination. All receptors come from a man between 18 and 29 years old who received the YFV17D yellow fever vaccine.

This chain uses TRBV20-1 with TRBJ2-4; 10 nucleotides line up with TRBD2. V dropped 0 bases and J dropped 6; count of bases not matched to a gene: 11. CDR3 length: 17 residues. Looked up from germline, CDR1 is DFQATT and CDR2 is SNEGSKA (reference sequence). CDR3 DNA sequence: TGCAGTGCTAGAGATCTCAGCGGGGGGGCGGGGGGAAACATTCAGTACTTC. This codes for CSARDLSGGAGGNIQYF.

This chain links TRBV25-1 with TRBJ2-7; a possible D gene is TRBD1 (6 bases). The CDR3 extends over 13 amino acids. CDR1 is MGHDK, CDR2 SYGVNS, per germline. V was trimmed by 4 bases and J by 2 bases, leaving 9 bases between them. This CDR3 is CASSVGTTYEQYF. CDR3 nucleotide sequence: TGTGCCAGCAGTGTCGGGACAACCTACGAGCAGTACTTC.

This clonotype was observed many times. This chain uses TRBV4-1 with TRBJ2-3, with D possibly matching TRBD1 (6 bases). CDR1 MGHRA and CDR2 YSYEKL come from the germline V gene. Between the trimmed V and J ends, which lost 2 bases and 0 bases, there was a span of 9 bases. The CDR3 spans 15 residues. CDR3 sequence reads: CASSQSDSSTDTQYF. The CDR3, as DNA: TGCGCCAGCAGCCAATCGGACAGTAGCACAGATACGCAGTATTTT.

This clonotype was observed a handful of times. The rearrangement links TRBV2 to TRBJ2-7; D may be TRBD1 or TRBD2 (5 bases each). CDR3 length: 13 residues. Trimming stripped 6 bases from V and 6 bases from J, with 15 bases between. Germline V gives CDR1 SNHLY, CDR2 FYNNEI. The CDR3 region has the DNA TGTGCCAGCAGCCTGGGTTGGGGGTCCGAGCAGTACGTC. Its protein is CASSLGWGSEQYV.

This clonotype was counted only a few times. This chain joins TRBV6-2 or TRBV6-3 and TRBJ2-4; TRBD2 is a possible D gene (5 bases). The CDR3 length is 15 residues. Germline V gives CDR1 MNHEY, CDR2 SVGEGT. Trimming shortened V by 5 bases and J by 0 bases, and 11 bases separated the two germline ends. The CDR3 DNA follows: TGTGCCAGCAGTCGCCTCGGGGAAGCCAAAAACATTCAGTACTTC. Translated: CASSRLGEAKNIQYF.

This sequence joins TRBV7-2 and TRBJ2-5; D is possibly TRBD1 or TRBD2 (5 bases each). The germline V gene encodes CDR1 SGHTA and CDR2 FQGNSA. There are 11 residues in the CDR3. Trimming cost V 8 bases and J 7 bases, with 11 bases left between them. The CDR3 sequence: CASWSRGTQYF. The DNA for the CDR3 is TGTGCCAGCTGGTCGAGGGGGACCCAGTACTTC.

V usage is TRBV7-3 and J usage is TRBJ2-3; maybe TRBD2 (7 bases). CDR3 length: 15 amino acids. Trimming took 2 bases from V and 5 from J, leaving 14 bases between them. Germline V gives CDR1 SGHTA, CDR2 FQGTGA. This CDR3 reads CASSLGGGAIDTQYF. DNA of the CDR3: TGTGCCAGCAGCTTAGGAGGGGGGGCCATAGATACGCAGTATTTT.

The chain combines TRBV12-3 or TRBV12-4 with TRBJ2-3; 10 bases line up with TRBD1. V trimming: 6 bases; J trimming: 8 bases; junction bases outside the gene matches: 2. This CDR3 has 12 residues. Here the CDR3 DNA reads TGTGCCAGCAGGGGGACAGGGGCTACGCAGTATTTT. Amino acid sequence: CASRGTGATQYF.

The chain is built from TRBV18 and TRBJ1-5; no clear D. Trimming pared 2 bases from V and 0 bases from J, leaving 17 bases between. The length of the CDR3 is 18 residues. Germline V gene data show CDR1 as KGHSH and CDR2 as LQKENI. The CDR3 DNA follows: TGTGCCAGCTCACCAGATATCGGCAGGAGCAATAGCAATCAGCCCCAGCATTTT. Amino acids: CASSPDIGRSNSNQPQHF.

The table lists this clonotype with a few counts. The CDR3 DNA reads TGCGCCAGCAGCCAAGGGTCCGCCAACTATGGCTACACCTTC. It is translated as CASSQGSANYGYTF. The chain carries TRBV4-1 and TRBJ1-2, with D unclear. V shed 1 base and J shed 2 bases, with 8 bases lying between them. The CDR3 consists of 14 residues. Germline V lookup: CDR1 MGHRA, CDR2 YSYEKL.

This clonotype was counted between two and nine times. The V and J genes are TRBV7-9 and TRBJ2-1; TRBD2 might be the D (6 bases). Deletions cut 3 bases from V and 5 bases from J, with 23 bases between. This CDR3 region has 18 residues. Looked up from germline, CDR1 is SEHNR and CDR2 is FQNEAQ (reference sequence). Here the CDR3 reads CASSFRMQKAGLNNEQFF. In DNA, the CDR3 is TGTGCCAGCAGCTTTCGGATGCAAAAGGCGGGGCTTAACAATGAGCAGTTCTTC.

The table lists this clonotype with a few counts. CDR3 residues: CASSPPSSNSPLHF. The DNA for the CDR3 is TGTGCCAGCTCACCACCGAGCTCAAATTCACCCCTCCACTTT. The chain joins TRBV18 to TRBJ1-6; D unresolved. Trimming removed 0 bases from V and 7 bases from J, with 7 bases in between. The germline V gene encodes CDR1 KGHSH and CDR2 LQKENI. The CDR3 is made up of 14 amino acids. The entire variable domain, with the rest obtained from reference TRBV18 and TRBJ1-6, is as follows: NAGVMQNPRHLVRRRGQEARLRCSPMKGHSHVYWYRQLPEEGLKFMVYLQKENIIDESGMPKERFSAEFPKEGPSILRIQQVVRGDSAAYFCASSPPSSNSPLHFGNGTRLTVT.

This chain connects TRBV2 to TRBJ2-7; 7 nucleotides line up with TRBD2. CDR3 size: 17 residues. The V segment lost 0 bases and the J segment 4 bases; nucleotides outside the gene matches: 12. Germline CDR1 reads SNHLY; CDR2 reads FYNNEI. CDR3 sequence: CASSEAVSSTGLYEQYV. The CDR3 DNA is TGTGCCAGCAGTGAAGCGGTTTCTAGCACGGGACTATACGAGCAGTACGTC.

This clonotype was detected many times. The chain couples TRBV7-6 to TRBJ2-7, with unresolved D. Germline V gives CDR1 SGHVS, CDR2 FNYEAQ. The V end was cut by 3 bases, the J end by 2 bases, with 8 bases between. This CDR3 spans 13 amino acids. The CDR3 region is CASSFGGPYEQYV. For the CDR3, the DNA is TGTGCCAGCAGCTTCGGCGGACCCTACGAGCAGTACGTC.

This clonotype was detected only a few times. This chain uses TRBV3-1 with TRBJ2-5; D ambiguous. CDR3 size: 15 residues. Germline CDR1 is LGHDT and CDR2 is YNNKEL (reference sequence). The V and J ends lost 4 bases and 4 bases respectively, with 16 bases between them. This chain's CDR3 is CASSPRVYSGETQYF. In DNA form, the CDR3 reads TGTGCCAGCAGCCCTAGGGTTTACTCGGGAGAGACCCAGTACTTC.

This clonotype came up many times. The chain couples TRBV11-3 to TRBJ2-7; 8 nucleotides align to TRBD2. Germline CDR1 is SGHNT and CDR2 is YENEEA. V lost 2 bases and J lost 5; bases outside the gene matches: 5. The CDR3 extends over 14 amino acids. The CDR3: CASSLSGGNDEQYF. Here the CDR3 DNA reads TGTGCCAGCAGCTTAAGCGGGGGAAACGACGAGCAGTACTTC. Complete variable domain (other parts from reference TRBV11-3 and TRBJ2-7): EAGVVQSPRYKIIEKKQPVAFWCNPISGHNTLYWYLQNLGQGPELLIRYENEEAVDDSQLPKDRFSAERLKGVDSTLKIQPAELGDSAVYLCASSLSGGNDEQYFGPGTRLTVT.

In this sample, this clonotype turned up a few times. The V gene is TRBV29-1, the J gene TRBJ1-1; D not resolved. The CDR3 loop spans 12 amino acids. The germline gives CDR1 SQVTM, CDR2 ANQGSEA. V lost 0 bases and J lost 10, with 12 bases in between. The CDR3 is CSVEDRVPGAFF. The CDR3 DNA is TGCAGCGTTGAAGATCGGGTTCCGGGAGCTTTCTTT.

This chain uses TRBV20-1 with TRBJ2-5; D is unresolved. Trimming shortened V by 0 bases and J by 0 bases, and 11 bases separated the two germline ends. This CDR3 spans 15 amino acids. Germline V gene sequence: CDR1 DFQATT, CDR2 SNEGSKA (reference sequence). This CDR3 is CSARDRYSYQETQYF. The DNA for the CDR3 is TGCAGTGCTAGAGACCGCTACTCGTACCAAGAGACCCAGTACTTC.

Only a few counts were recorded for this clonotype. The chain has TRBV15 and TRBJ2-2, with unresolved D. The CDR3 spans 13 residues. With 0 bases removed from V and 7 bases from J, the gap between germline ends came to 6 bases. From germline, CDR1 is LNHNV and CDR2 YYDKDF (reference sequence). CDR3 amino acids: CATSRDPGGELFF. The CDR3 region has the DNA TGTGCCACCAGCAGAGATCCCGGCGGGGAGCTGTTTTTT.

The chain recombines TRBV7-2 with TRBJ2-1; 8 bases match TRBD2. V lost 2 bases to trimming and J lost 7 bases; unmatched junction nucleotides: 13. The CDR3 runs 17 residues. The germline V gene encodes CDR1 SGHTA and CDR2 FQGNSA. CDR3 coding DNA: TGTGCCAGCAGCTTACCCAGCGGGGGCTATCAGGGGAATGAGCAGTTCTTC. It encodes CASSLPSGGYQGNEQFF.

The chain links TRBV4-1 to TRBJ2-5; TRBD2 might be the D (7 bases). Germline V gene sequence: CDR1 MGHRA, CDR2 YSYEKL. The CDR3 totals 15 residues. V lost 4 bases and J lost 5, with 17 bases in between. The CDR3 is CASSPQWGGGETQYF. The CDR3 bases are TGCGCCAGCAGCCCCCAGTGGGGGGGCGGTGAGACCCAGTACTTC.

This clonotype was picked up a small number of times. As DNA, the CDR3 is TGTGCCAGCAGCCCCGGACTAGCGGGGGGCAGAGAGCAGTTCTTC. Its translation is CASSPGLAGGREQFF. This chain joins TRBV7-4 and TRBJ2-1; 14 bases align to TRBD2. The CDR3 extends over 15 amino acids. Germline V gives CDR1 SGHVT, CDR2 SQSDAQ. V lost 5 bases to trimming and J lost 10 bases; unmatched junction nucleotides: 7.

This clonotype was seen more than once but under ten times. The rearrangement links TRBV7-9 to TRBJ2-4; tentative D call: TRBD1 (5 bases). V was pared by 0 bases and J by 15 bases, with 12 bases between. Per germline, CDR1 SEHNR and CDR2 FQNEAQ (reference sequence). CDR3 size: 12 residues. The CDR3, as DNA: TGTGCCAGCAGCTTAGCATCAGGGCCATTGTACTTC. This gives the protein CASSLASGPLYF.

CDR3 residues: CASSWRGPNEQFF. The DNA of the CDR3 is TGTGCCAGCAGTTGGAGGGGACCGAATGAGCAGTTCTTC. The chain employs TRBV13 and TRBJ2-1; maybe TRBD2 (6 bases). The CDR3 loop spans 13 amino acids. Germline V lookup: CDR1 PRHDT, CDR2 FYEKMQ (reference sequence). V lost 6 bases, J lost 7 bases, and 13 bases lay in between.

V and J are TRBV5-1 and TRBJ2-7; 7 bases are a match to TRBD1. This CDR3 region has 14 residues. Trimming at V came to 3 bases and at J to 3 bases, leaving 6 bases not matched to a gene. CDR1 is SGHRS, CDR2 YFSETQ, per germline. The CDR3 spells CASSSETGFYEQYF. The CDR3 DNA reads as TGCGCCAGCAGCTCGGAGACAGGGTTCTACGAGCAGTACTTC.